The clone carrying this T cell receptor (beta chain) was found once. The sample belongs to a study of T cell changes during pregnancy in multiple sclerosis. The CDR3 covers 13 residues. The germline V gene encodes CDR1 MDHEN and CDR2 SYDVKM. Trimming removed 5 bases from V and 2 bases from J, with 10 bases in between. Repertoires were generated with immunoSEQ multiplex PCR, while TCRdb's copy carries only in-frame clones and drops some. The table records 57,000 or so clones, roughly 88% of them present only once. This sequence originates from a female donor with multiple sclerosis, enrolled in a pregnancy study. The specimen was peripheral blood, collected in the first trimester of pregnancy. V is TRBV28 and J is TRBJ2-7; D gene uncertain. As DNA, the CDR3 is TGTGCCAGCAGTACTCAGGCCCCCTACGAGCAGTACTTC. Protein product: CASSTQAPYEQYF.